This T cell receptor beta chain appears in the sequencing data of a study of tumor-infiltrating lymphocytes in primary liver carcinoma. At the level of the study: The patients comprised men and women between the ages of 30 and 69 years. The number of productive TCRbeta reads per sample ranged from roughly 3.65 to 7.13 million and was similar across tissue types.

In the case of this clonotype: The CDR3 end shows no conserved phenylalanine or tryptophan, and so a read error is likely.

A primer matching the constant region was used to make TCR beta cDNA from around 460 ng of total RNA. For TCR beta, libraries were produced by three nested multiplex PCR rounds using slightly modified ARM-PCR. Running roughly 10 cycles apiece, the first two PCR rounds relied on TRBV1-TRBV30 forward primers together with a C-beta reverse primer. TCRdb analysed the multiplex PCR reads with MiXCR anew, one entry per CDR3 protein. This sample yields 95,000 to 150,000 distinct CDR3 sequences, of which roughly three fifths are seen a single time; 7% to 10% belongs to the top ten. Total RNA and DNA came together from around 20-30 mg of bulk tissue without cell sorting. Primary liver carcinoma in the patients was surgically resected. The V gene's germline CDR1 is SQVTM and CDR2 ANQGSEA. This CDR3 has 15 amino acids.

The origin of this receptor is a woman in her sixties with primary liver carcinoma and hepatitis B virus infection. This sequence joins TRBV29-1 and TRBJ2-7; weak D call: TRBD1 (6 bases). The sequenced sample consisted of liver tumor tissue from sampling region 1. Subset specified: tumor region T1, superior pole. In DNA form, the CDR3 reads TGCAGCGTGAAAGGGGGTTCCCTGAGCTCCTACGGGCAGTACTCC. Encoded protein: CSVKGGSLSSYGQYS.